This TCR beta chain came from a study of shared clonotypes between healthy human individuals. Study at large: Three plates each covered CD4 naive and memory; CD8 naive two, CD8 memory one. Study-wide results and caveats: A handful of donors had around 5% of their naive CD4 clonotypes in common. Generation probability values for non-shared clonotypes were lower than those for clonotypes shared by all four donors.

Measured with immunoSEQ multiplex PCR; TCRdb has only the in-frame clones, and not every one. The repertoire holds about 2,100,000 clones, with about 93% as singletons. The length of the CDR3 is 16 residues. The V segment lost 0 bases and the J segment 2 bases; nucleotides outside the gene matches: 4. Per the germline V gene, CDR1 is MGHRA and CDR2 is YSYEKL. Naive CD8 cells, CD45RO-negative and positively selected for CCR7, excluded terminally differentiated effector memory CD45RA+ cells. Among the donors, all were Caucasian adults who lived in Nashville, Tennessee. Turning to this clone: Antigen specificity is unknown.

Input material: naive CD8+ T cells from PBMCs. The chain joins TRBV4-1 to TRBJ2-1; TRBD1 matches 7 bases. The sequence came from a man aged 18 to 30 in good health. Some clones in this sample may be carry-over from other donors' samples. This CDR3 is CASSQEGGNTYNEQFF. For the CDR3, the DNA is TGCGCCAGCAGCCAAGAAGGGGGCAATACCTACAATGAGCAGTTCTTC.